Following are 23 T cell receptor beta chains from one sample sequenced in a study of cytomegalovirus exposure and HLA in healthy donors. With 60 Vbeta and 13 Jbeta primers, the PCR was carried out. Clones were read by immunoSEQ multiplex PCR, and TCRdb kept only the in-frame ones, dropping some. This sample contains around 130,000 clones. The sequencing input was PBMCs. These receptors were collected from a woman aged 55-69 years in good health and CMV-seronegative.

J is TRBJ1-6 and V is TRBV28; TRBD1 agrees at 8 bases. Germline V gives CDR1 MDHEN, CDR2 SYDVKM. J lost 4 bases, V lost 6 bases, and 2 bases had no gene match. This CDR3 has 14 amino acids. Here the CDR3 reads CASRGQAYNSPLHF. In nucleotides, the CDR3 is TGTGCCAGCAGGGGACAGGCGTATAATTCACCCCTCCACTTT. The entire variable domain, with the rest obtained from reference TRBV28 and TRBJ1-6, is as follows: DVKVTQSSRYLVKRTGEKVFLECVQDMDHENMFWYRQDPGLGLRLIYFSYDVKMKEKGDIPEGYSVSREKKERFSLILESASTNQTSMYLCASRGQAYNSPLHFGNGTRLTVT.

V is TRBV10-3 and J is TRBJ1-2; D is undetermined. V shed 3 bases and J shed 8 bases, with 10 bases lying between them. Germline V gene data show CDR1 as ENHRY and CDR2 as SYGVKD. The CDR3 sequence is 12 residues long. CDR3 coding DNA: TGTGCCATCAGTGACGGAACGGGGGGCTACACCTTC. Translated: CAISDGTGGYTF.

The chain is built from TRBV10-2 and TRBJ2-5; D assignment may be TRBD1 or TRBD2 (5 bases each). Trimming removed 6 bases from V and 1 base from J, with 9 bases in between. Germline V gives CDR1 WSHSY, CDR2 SAAADI. The CDR3 totals 13 residues. CDR3 DNA: TGCGCCAGCAGCGAGGGGCCCCAAGAGACCCAGTACTTC. This codes for CASSEGPQETQYF.

The chain has TRBV2 and TRBJ1-5; 11 bases agree with TRBD1. The germline V gene encodes CDR1 SNHLY and CDR2 FYNNEI. This CDR3 is built from 17 residues. V lost 6 bases and J lost 0; bases outside the gene matches: 7. Here the CDR3 reads CASSRTGGASSNQPQHF. DNA for the CDR3: TGTGCCAGCAGCCGGACAGGGGGCGCGAGTAGCAATCAGCCCCAGCATTTT.

This CDR3 is CASSRYSGQGDETQYF. Written as DNA, the CDR3 is TGTGCCAGCAGCCGATACTCGGGACAGGGCGATGAGACCCAGTACTTC. This chain links TRBV7-3 with TRBJ2-5; 9 bases match TRBD1. Germline V lookup: CDR1 SGHTA, CDR2 FQGTGA. Trimming cost V 5 bases and J 5 bases; bases outside gene matches: 12. This CDR3 has 16 amino acids.

The chain employs TRBV5-1 and TRBJ2-3; 11 bases line up with TRBD2. V dropped 1 base and J dropped 4; count of bases not matched to a gene: 8. CDR3 length: 17 amino acids. From germline, CDR1 is SGHRS and CDR2 YFSETQ. The CDR3 nucleotides are TGCGCCAGCAGCTTGCTCGGAGGGACTAGCGGAGCAGATACGCAGTATTTT. This encodes CASSLLGGTSGADTQYF.

The chain couples TRBV7-2 to TRBJ2-7; 12 bases are a match to TRBD1. The V gene end was trimmed by 1 base and the J gene end by 5 bases; junction bases not matched to a gene: 3. This CDR3 comprises 15 residues. Per the germline V gene, CDR1 is SGHTA and CDR2 is FQGNSA. The CDR3 loop reads CASSLGGQGANEQYF. Written as DNA, the CDR3 is TGTGCCAGCAGCTTAGGGGGACAGGGGGCCAACGAGCAGTACTTC.

The rearrangement uses TRBV7-9 and TRBJ1-2, with D possibly matching TRBD1 (6 bases). Trimming took off 8 bases at V and 8 bases at J, with 21 bases between the two ends. The germline V gene encodes CDR1 SEHNR and CDR2 FQNEAQ (reference sequence). CDR3 length equals 14 residues. The CDR3 sequence is CASQQGPTRRGYTF. CDR3 DNA: TGTGCCAGCCAACAGGGTCCTACACGGCGGGGCTACACCTTC.

The rearrangement uses TRBV28 and TRBJ1-1; 9 bases map to TRBD1. This CDR3 contains 15 residues. Germline V lookup: CDR1 MDHEN, CDR2 SYDVKM. The ends lost 8 bases at V and 5 bases at J; junction bases unmatched: 12. DNA of the CDR3: TGTGCCAGCGGAGATCTCGGGACAGGGACGACTGAAGCTTTCTTT. It translates to CASGDLGTGTTEAFF.

This chain connects TRBV7-6 to TRBJ1-4; 9 bases map to TRBD1. Looked up from germline, CDR1 is SGHVS and CDR2 is FNYEAQ. The CDR3 length is 16 residues. The V and J ends lost 5 bases and 8 bases, in that order; junction bases with no gene match: 12. In nucleotides, the CDR3 is TGTGCCAGCAGCCGAGCTAGGGGACAGGGCGGGGAAAAACTGTTTTTT. Its protein product is CASSRARGQGGEKLFF.

The chain couples TRBV7-8 to TRBJ2-5; TRBD2 might be the D (6 bases). CDR1 SGHVS and CDR2 FQNEAQ come from the germline V gene. The CDR3 runs 17 residues. Between the trimmed V and J ends, which lost 1 base and 5 bases, there was a span of 20 bases. DNA of the CDR3: TGTGCCAGCAGCTTAGGGCATAATGGAGGGGCCAGGGAGACCCAGTACTTC. Protein sequence: CASSLGHNGGARETQYF.

The genes are TRBV18 and TRBJ2-1, with D maybe TRBD1 (6 bases). The CDR3 consists of 15 residues. Trimming cost V 2 bases and J 1 base, with 9 bases left between them. Germline lookup yields CDR1 KGHSH and CDR2 LQKENI. As DNA, the CDR3 is TGTGCCAGCTCACCAGGGCAGGGGTCCTACAATGAGCAGTTCTTC. As protein: CASSPGQGSYNEQFF.

The rearrangement links TRBV5-4 to TRBJ2-5, with D hard to call. V dropped 4 bases and J dropped 0 bases, with 10 bases sitting between them. This CDR3 comprises 14 residues. Germline V CDR1 and CDR2: SGHNT, YYREEE (reference sequence). The CDR3 sequence is CASSPDTYQETQYF. The DNA for the CDR3 is TGTGCCAGCAGCCCCGACACCTACCAAGAGACCCAGTACTTC.

The chain is built from TRBV7-9 and TRBJ2-7; possible D gene TRBD1, 6 bases. Germline V lookup: CDR1 SEHNR, CDR2 FQNEAQ (reference sequence). This CDR3 region has 13 residues. Between the trimmed V and J ends, which lost 4 bases and 4 bases, there was a span of 11 bases. CDR3 sequence: CASSSRTGYEQYF. The DNA for the CDR3 is TGTGCCAGCAGCTCTCGTACAGGGTACGAGCAGTACTTC.

The rearrangement joins TRBV5-1 to TRBJ2-5; 12 bases are shared with TRBD2. J lost 0 bases, V lost 4 bases, and 4 bases had no gene match. This CDR3 spans 16 amino acids. Germline V gives CDR1 SGHRS, CDR2 YFSETQ. CDR3 DNA: TGCGCCAGCAGCACTGGACTAGCGGGAAACCAAGAGACCCAGTACTTC. Translating it yields CASSTGLAGNQETQYF.

This chain joins TRBV2 and TRBJ2-4, with 7 bases fitting TRBD1. V dropped 6 bases and J dropped 0; count of bases not matched to a gene: 5. The germline gives CDR1 SNHLY, CDR2 FYNNEI. CDR3 length: 15 amino acids. CDR3 region: CASRPGQLAKNIQYF. The DNA of the CDR3 is TGTGCCAGCAGACCGGGACAGCTAGCCAAAAACATTCAGTACTTC.

The V and J genes are TRBV7-9 and TRBJ2-3; 11 bases are shared with TRBD1. The CDR3 totals 16 residues. The germline V gene encodes CDR1 SEHNR and CDR2 FQNEAQ (reference sequence). V was pared by 5 bases and J by 5 bases, with 9 bases of the junction left unmatched. This CDR3 is CASSPRTGGPQDTQYF. CDR3 nucleotides: TGTGCCAGCAGCCCCAGGACAGGGGGCCCACAAGATACGCAGTATTTT.

V and J are TRBV29-1 and TRBJ2-3, with D perhaps matching TRBD2 (6 bases). Germline loops: CDR1 SQVTM, CDR2 ANQGSEA. The CDR3 runs 16 residues. Between the trimmed V and J ends, which lost 3 bases and 0 bases, there was a span of 16 bases. CDR3 sequence (DNA): TGCAGCGTTGAGAGGCGGGACGACATTAGCACAGATACGCAGTATTTT. As protein: CSVERRDDISTDTQYF.

In DNA form, the CDR3 reads TGCGCCAGCAGCCTCACGGGAGGAGACTACAATGAGCAGTTCTTC. This codes for CASSLTGGDYNEQFF. The rearrangement links TRBV5-1 to TRBJ2-1; 7 bases line up with TRBD2. CDR3 size: 15 residues. CDR1 SGHRS and CDR2 YFSETQ come from the germline V gene. With 4 bases clipped from V and 3 bases from J, the junction kept 7 bases outside the gene matches.

The chain joins TRBV7-2 to TRBJ2-7; weak D call: TRBD1 (5 bases). The V end was cut by 4 bases, the J end by 3 bases, with 13 bases between. The germline gives CDR1 SGHTA, CDR2 FQGNSA. This CDR3 has 14 amino acids. The CDR3 protein is CASSWGGVFYEQYF. DNA of the CDR3: TGTGCCAGCAGCTGGGGCGGAGTTTTCTACGAGCAGTACTTC.

The chain carries TRBV5-1 and TRBJ1-1; TRBD1 is a possible D gene (5 bases). Trimming took 6 bases from V and 1 from J, leaving 13 bases between them. The germline V gene encodes CDR1 SGHRS and CDR2 YFSETQ. CDR3 length: 14 amino acids. The CDR3 here is CASIKGPTNTEAFF. The CDR3 coding sequence is TGCGCCAGCATTAAGGGGCCGACGAACACTGAAGCTTTCTTT.

The chain couples TRBV15 to TRBJ2-3; 8 bases match TRBD1. The CDR3 runs 14 residues. V lost 3 bases and J lost 1; bases outside the gene matches: 0. Germline V gene lookup returns CDR1 LNHNV and CDR2 YYDKDF (reference sequence). The DNA for the CDR3 is TGTGCCACCAGCAGGGACAGGGGCACAGATACGCAGTATTTT. Protein sequence: CATSRDRGTDTQYF.

The genes are TRBV7-9 and TRBJ2-5, with 13 bases matching TRBD2. Germline CDR1 reads SEHNR; CDR2 reads FQNEAQ (reference sequence). Trimming took 2 bases from V and 5 from J; bases not matched to a gene: 2. CDR3 length: 15 amino acids. The CDR3 DNA is TGTGCCAGCAGCTTATGGACTAGCGGGGGCGAGACCCAGTACTTC. Its translation: CASSLWTSGGETQYF.